The 6 T cell receptor beta chains listed next were all sequenced from one sample in a study of blood T cell repertoires in COVID-19. This table comes from immunoSEQ multiplex PCR, and its TCRdb copy is limited to in-frame clones, with some not included. This sample carries tens of thousands of clones, roughly three quarters of them seen once, and the ten largest clones take about 9.1%. Sequencing used peripheral blood. The receptor source for this set is a human donor in a cohort sampled during active COVID-19.

The chain uses TRBV6-4 and TRBJ2-7; TRBD2 agrees at 11 bases. The V and J ends lost 8 bases and 4 bases, in that order; junction bases with no gene match: 13. This CDR3 has 16 amino acids. Germline loops: CDR1 MRHNA, CDR2 SNTAGT. The CDR3 is CASGLARLAGPYEQYF. The CDR3 nucleotides read TGTGCCAGCGGCCTGGCGAGACTAGCGGGACCTTACGAGCAGTACTTC.

In its sample, this clone was seen a few times. This sequence joins TRBV7-9 and TRBJ2-1; D might be TRBD2 (6 bases). With 3 bases removed from V and 9 bases from J, the gap between germline ends came to 18 bases. The CDR3 is 15 residues long. Per the germline V gene, CDR1 is SEHNR and CDR2 is FQNEAQ (reference sequence). The CDR3 protein is CASSLGLDGAVEQFF. CDR3 bases: TGTGCCAGCAGCTTGGGACTCGACGGGGCTGTTGAGCAGTTCTTC.

J is TRBJ2-5 and V is TRBV6-2 or TRBV6-3; the match to TRBD1 covers 9 bases. This CDR3 has 16 residues. Per germline, CDR1 MNHEY and CDR2 SVGEGT. Unmatched junction bases numbered 11, after V lost 5 bases and J lost 4 bases. CDR3 nucleotide sequence: TGTGCCAGCAGTCTAATGGACAGGGGAGGGTCAGAGACCCAGTACTTC. As protein: CASSLMDRGGSETQYF.

Only one count was recorded for this clone. The V call is TRBV5-1, the J call TRBJ2-1, with 7 nucleotides matching TRBD1. V lost 3 bases to trimming and J lost 14 bases; unmatched junction nucleotides: 8. This CDR3 contains 12 residues. Germline values: CDR1 SGHRS, CDR2 YFSETQ. CDR3 sequence: CASSYSEGQKFF. CDR3 nucleotides: TGCGCCAGCAGCTATTCAGAGGGACAGAAGTTCTTC.

This clone came up once. This chain connects TRBV5-1 to TRBJ1-1, with D tentatively TRBD1 (6 bases). The germline CDR1 and CDR2 sequences are SGHRS and YFSETQ. V was cut by 7 bases and J by 4 bases, with 20 bases left in between. This CDR3 comprises 15 residues. CDR3 residues: CASGTGHRDPTEAFF. The CDR3 bases are TGCGCCAGCGGAACGGGACACAGGGACCCCACTGAAGCTTTCTTT.

The V and J genes are TRBV6-5 and TRBJ1-5, with D hard to call. CDR1 and CDR2 from the germline V gene are MNHEY and SVGAGI. The CDR3 length is 10 residues. V was cut by 10 bases and J by 9 bases, with 10 bases left in between. CDR3 in DNA: TGTGCCACCCCTCTGTCGCCCCAGCATTTT. It yields the protein CATPLSPQHF.